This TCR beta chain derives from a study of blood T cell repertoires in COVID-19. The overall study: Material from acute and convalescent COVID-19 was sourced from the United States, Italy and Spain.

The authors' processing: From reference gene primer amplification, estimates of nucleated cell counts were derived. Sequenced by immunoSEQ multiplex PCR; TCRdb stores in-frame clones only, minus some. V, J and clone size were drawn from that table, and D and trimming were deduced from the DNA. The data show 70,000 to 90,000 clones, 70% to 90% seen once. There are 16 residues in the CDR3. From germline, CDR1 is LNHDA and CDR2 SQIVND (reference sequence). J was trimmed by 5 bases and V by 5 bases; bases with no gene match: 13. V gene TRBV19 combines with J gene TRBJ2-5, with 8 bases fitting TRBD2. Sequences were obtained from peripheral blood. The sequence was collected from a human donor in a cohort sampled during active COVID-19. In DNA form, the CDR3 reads TGTGCCAGTAGTCCTTCTTATAGCGGGGTATTCGAGACCCAGTACTTC. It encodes CASSPSYSGVFETQYF.